Below are 6 T cell receptor beta chains sequenced from a single sample in a study of cytomegalovirus exposure and HLA in healthy donors (dated by TCRdb to about 2017). The library came from the immunoSEQ multiplex PCR assay. The multiplex PCR relied on a mix of 60 forward primers for TCR Vbeta segments and 13 reverse primers for TCR Jbeta segments. TCRdb retrieved this table from immuneACCESS and kept in-frame rearrangements only. Not all clones are present; in checked studies, unresolved V genes account for under half, and no reason is known for the remainder. Recorded for this sample are some 180,000 clones; under 85% of them occurred a single time. Together, the top ten hold about 5% of the sample. Sequencing was carried out using PBMCs. These receptors came from a woman aged 18-35 years in good health and CMV-seropositive.

This clone was counted between two and nine times. The gene calls are TRBV9 and TRBJ2-1; 8 bases agree with TRBD2. CDR1 is SGDLS and CDR2 is YYNGEE in the germline V gene. V dropped 2 bases and J dropped 3; count of bases not matched to a gene: 4. This CDR3 region has 15 residues. The DNA of the CDR3 is TGTGCCAGCAGCGTGGGAGCGGGGGACTACAATGAGCAGTTCTTC. Amino acids: CASSVGAGDYNEQFF.

CDR3 coding DNA: TGTGCCAGCAGCTTCAGTACAGGTACTAGCAATCAGCCCCAGCATTTT. Its translation: CASSFSTGTSNQPQHF. The chain uses TRBV5-5 and TRBJ1-5, with D maybe TRBD1 (5 bases). Per germline, CDR1 SGHKS and CDR2 YYEKEE (reference sequence). V was pared by 2 bases and J by 0 bases, with 12 bases between. This CDR3 comprises 16 residues.

V and J are TRBV6-5 and TRBJ1-4; 8 nucleotides agree with TRBD1. This CDR3 is 16 amino acids long. CDR1 is MNHEY, CDR2 SVGAGI, per germline. V lost 4 bases, J lost 3 bases, and 7 bases stayed unmatched. CDR3 sequence: CASSSDRGRPNEKLFF. DNA for the CDR3: TGTGCCAGCAGTTCCGACAGGGGCAGACCTAATGAAAAACTGTTTTTT.

This chain joins TRBV6-6 and TRBJ2-7; 9 bases are a match to TRBD1. The CDR3 loop spans 13 amino acids. Germline assignment: CDR1 MNHNY and CDR2 SVGAGI (reference sequence). After removal of 2 bases from V and 5 bases from J, the junction contained 1 base not matched to a gene. This CDR3 reads CASSYRDRDEQYF. The CDR3 DNA reads TGTGCCAGCAGTTACCGGGACAGGGACGAGCAGTACTTC.

The chain couples TRBV5-1 to TRBJ1-4; TRBD1 might be the D (6 bases). The germline gives CDR1 SGHRS, CDR2 YFSETQ. The V gene lost 2 bases and the J gene lost 7 bases, with 9 bases spanning the gap. There are 13 residues in the CDR3. CDR3 sequence (DNA): TGCGCCAGCAGCTTCGACAGGCGTGAAAAACTGTTTTTT. As protein: CASSFDRREKLFF.

This sequence joins TRBV5-6 and TRBJ2-7; 9 bases agree with TRBD1. From germline, CDR1 is SGHDT and CDR2 YYEEEE. With 4 bases clipped from V and 6 bases from J, the junction kept 8 bases outside the gene matches. There are 14 residues in the CDR3. The CDR3 region has the DNA TGTGCCAGCAGCCCCGGGACAGGGATCTTCGAGCAGTACTTC. It specifies CASSPGTGIFEQYF. The full variable domain, its missing parts supplied by reference TRBV5-6 and TRBJ2-7, is DAGVTQSPTHLIKTRGQQVTLRCSPKSGHDTVSWYQQALGQGPQFIFQYYEEEERQRGNFPDRFSGHQFPNYSSELNVNALLLGDSALYLCASSPGTGIFEQYFGPGTRLTVT.